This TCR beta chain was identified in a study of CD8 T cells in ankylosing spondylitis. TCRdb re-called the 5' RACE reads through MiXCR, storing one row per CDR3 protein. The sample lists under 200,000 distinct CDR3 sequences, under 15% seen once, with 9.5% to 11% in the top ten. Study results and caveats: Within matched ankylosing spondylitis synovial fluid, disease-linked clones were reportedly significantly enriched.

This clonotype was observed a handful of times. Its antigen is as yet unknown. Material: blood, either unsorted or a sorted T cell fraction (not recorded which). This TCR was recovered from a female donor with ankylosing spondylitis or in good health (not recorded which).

The CDR3 nucleotides read TGTGCCAGCAGCCTGAACAGGGGCCCCTACGAGCAGTACTTC. Encoded protein: CASSLNRGPYEQYF. This sequence joins TRBV3-1 and TRBJ2-7; 7 nucleotides match TRBD1. Losses at the gene ends were 4 bases for V and 2 bases for J; bases not matched to a gene: 5. The CDR3 totals 14 residues. Germline CDR1 and CDR2: LGHDT and YNNKEL (reference sequence).